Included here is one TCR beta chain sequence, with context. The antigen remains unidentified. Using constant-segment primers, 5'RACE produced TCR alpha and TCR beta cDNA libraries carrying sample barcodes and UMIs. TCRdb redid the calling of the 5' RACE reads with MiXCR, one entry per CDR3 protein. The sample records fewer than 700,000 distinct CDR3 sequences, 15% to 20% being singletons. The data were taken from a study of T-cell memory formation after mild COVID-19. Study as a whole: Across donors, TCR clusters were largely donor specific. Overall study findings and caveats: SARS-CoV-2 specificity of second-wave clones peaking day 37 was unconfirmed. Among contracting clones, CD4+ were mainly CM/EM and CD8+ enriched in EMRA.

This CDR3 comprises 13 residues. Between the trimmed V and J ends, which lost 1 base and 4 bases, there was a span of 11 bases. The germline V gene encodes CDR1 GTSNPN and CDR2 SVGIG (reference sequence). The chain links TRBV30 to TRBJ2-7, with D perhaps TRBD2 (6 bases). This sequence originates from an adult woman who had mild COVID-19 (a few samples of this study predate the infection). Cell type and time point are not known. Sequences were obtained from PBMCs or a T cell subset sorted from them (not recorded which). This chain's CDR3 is CAWSGSGGYEQYF. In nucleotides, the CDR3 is TGTGCCTGGAGTGGGTCTGGGGGGTACGAGCAGTACTTC.